The sample holds one count of the clone carrying this T cell receptor (beta chain). Its antigen is unknown. CDR1 SGDLS and CDR2 YYNGEE come from the germline V gene. V trimming: 0 bases; J trimming: 4 bases; junction bases outside the gene matches: 5. The CDR3 length is 15 residues. It was with a sample-barcoded 5' primer and a J-beta primer mix that a second PCR of about 7 to 12 cycles was run. Each CDR3 protein is one row after TCRdb ran MiXCR on the 5' RACE reads. The sample carries 2 million or so distinct CDR3 sequences, roughly 49% recorded once. The record originates from a study of blood T cells in healthy people across ages. For every donor, a draw yielded ten milliliters of peripheral blood. Overall study results and limits: Lack of knowledge of donor CMV status possibly confounded expanded clonotype changes. In long-lived donors, naive CD4+ cell counts and diversity exceeded those of aged donors.

The receptor was derived from a woman aged 40 to 49 in good health. Sequencing used blood. The rearrangement links TRBV9 to TRBJ1-1, with TRBD1 identical over 8 bases. The CDR3 DNA is TGTGCCAGCAGCGTAGGGGCAGGGGGCGGCACTGAAGCTTTCTTT. Translation gives CASSVGAGGGTEAFF.